The next 24 T cell receptor beta chains were all read from a single sample in a study of cytomegalovirus exposure and HLA in healthy donors. It was with 60 Vbeta and 13 Jbeta primers that the PCR ran. TCRdb's copy holds only in-frame clones and misses some; the assay was immunoSEQ multiplex PCR. The sample has some 170,000 clones; roughly 89% are singletons. Input material: PBMCs. These receptors all stem from a woman aged 30 to 39 in good health and CMV-seronegative.

This chain connects TRBV6-5 to TRBJ2-3; D call uncertain. V was cut by 6 bases and J by 4 bases, with 14 bases left in between. CDR3 length equals 14 residues. Looked up from germline, CDR1 is MNHEY and CDR2 is SVGAGI. The CDR3 protein is CASSPFLRADTQYF. DNA for the CDR3: TGTGCCAGCAGCCCTTTTCTCCGGGCAGATACGCAGTATTTT.

V gene TRBV7-9 combines with J gene TRBJ2-1; 8 bases line up with TRBD2. This CDR3 is 16 amino acids long. The V gene's germline CDR1 is SEHNR and CDR2 FQNEAQ (reference sequence). The V gene end was trimmed by 5 bases and the J gene end by 5 bases; junction bases not matched to a gene: 11. As DNA, the CDR3 is TGTGCCAGCAGCCTCCGGGGGGCGGGAGGCGACAATGAGCAGTTCTTC. It translates to CASSLRGAGGDNEQFF.

This clone was observed once. This sequence joins TRBV5-4 and TRBJ2-3, with 12 bases that match TRBD2. The CDR3 is 17 residues long. Germline loops: CDR1 SGHNT, CDR2 YYREEE (reference sequence). With 4 bases clipped from V and 1 base from J, the junction kept 7 bases outside the gene matches. CDR3 nucleotides: TGTGCCAGCAGCGCTGCTAGCGGGGGGGGCCGCACAGATACGCAGTATTTT. This gives the protein CASSAASGGGRTDTQYF.

The CDR3 region is CASSISTSAGRGVEQFF. CDR3 coding DNA: TGTGCCAGCAGCATCAGCACTAGCGCAGGGCGGGGGGTTGAGCAGTTCTTC. V is TRBV9 and J is TRBJ2-1, with 8 bases matching TRBD2. The V gene end was trimmed by 4 bases and the J gene end by 9 bases; junction bases not matched to a gene: 18. Germline loops: CDR1 SGDLS, CDR2 YYNGEE. The CDR3 consists of 17 residues.

The CDR3 region is CASSPLDTQYF. CDR3 bases: TGTGCCAGCAGCCCTTTAGATACGCAGTATTTT. J is TRBJ2-3 and V is TRBV5-5; D unclear. Germline lookup yields CDR1 SGHKS and CDR2 YYEKEE (reference sequence). The CDR3 extends over 11 amino acids. V lost 4 bases, J lost 5 bases, and 5 bases lay in between.

This chain uses TRBV10-3 with TRBJ2-5; a weak D match, TRBD2 (6 bases). The CDR3 sequence is 19 residues long. In germline, CDR1 is ENHRY, CDR2 SYGVKD. The ends were cut back, 6 bases at V and 5 bases at J, with 31 bases in the middle. The DNA of the CDR3 is TGTGCCATCAGAGATCTACTCGGGACTCCTCTTCAGATTCGGGAGACCCAGTACTTC. Its translation is CAIRDLLGTPLQIRETQYF.

The J gene is TRBJ1-2, the V gene TRBV27; D gene ambiguous. From germline, CDR1 is MNHEY and CDR2 SMNVEV (reference sequence). This CDR3 is built from 13 residues. Between the trimmed V and J ends, which lost 4 bases and 10 bases, there was a span of 16 bases. CDR3 sequence reads: CASSYTTEGDYTF. For the CDR3, the DNA is TGTGCCAGCAGTTATACTACGGAGGGCGACTACACCTTC.

The V and J genes are TRBV2 and TRBJ1-2, with 7 bases that match TRBD1. The CDR3 totals 13 residues. Germline V gives CDR1 SNHLY, CDR2 FYNNEI. The J segment lost 4 bases and the V segment lost 5 bases, leaving 4 bases of the junction unmatched. The CDR3 bases are TGTGCCAGCAGTCCCCGGGACAGCTATGGCTACACCTTC. This gives the protein CASSPRDSYGYTF.

This rearrangement joins TRBV4-1 to TRBJ1-4; TRBD1 matches at 11 bases. The germline gives CDR1 MGHRA, CDR2 YSYEKL. The CDR3 spans 15 residues. Trimming cost V 3 bases and J 8 bases; bases outside gene matches: 5. For the CDR3, the DNA is TGCGCCAGCAGCCAGCCCGGGACAGGGGGGGAAAAACTGTTTTTT. Its translation is CASSQPGTGGEKLFF.

V usage is TRBV19 and J usage is TRBJ1-4, with D unclear. The V gene's germline CDR1 is LNHDA and CDR2 SQIVND (reference sequence). V shed 7 bases and J shed 1 base, with 13 bases lying between them. This CDR3 comprises 15 residues. The CDR3 DNA reads TGTGCCAGTACCCAGCGAGGGAGAACTAATGAAAAACTGTTTTTT. It specifies CASTQRGRTNEKLFF.

The genes are TRBV28 and TRBJ2-5; TRBD2 agrees at 9 bases. Germline lookup yields CDR1 MDHEN and CDR2 SYDVKM. J gave up 2 bases and V 2 bases, and 3 bases lay outside the gene matches. The CDR3 extends over 15 amino acids. This chain's CDR3 is CASSLTSGGQETQYF. As DNA, the CDR3 is TGTGCCAGCAGTTTAACCAGCGGGGGGCAAGAGACCCAGTACTTC.

The chain uses TRBV9 and TRBJ1-1, with D hard to call. The V and J ends lost 6 bases and 3 bases respectively, with 15 bases between them. The length of the CDR3 is 14 residues. Germline CDR1 SGDLS, CDR2 YYNGEE. The CDR3 loop reads CASTIGTGDTEAFF. Written as DNA, the CDR3 is TGTGCCAGCACCATAGGTACCGGGGACACTGAAGCTTTCTTT.

V gene TRBV5-6 combines with J gene TRBJ2-2, with 14 nucleotides matching TRBD2. V was clipped by 3 bases and J by 6 bases; unmatched bases: 7. The CDR3 has 17 residues. Germline values: CDR1 SGHDT, CDR2 YYEEEE. The CDR3: CASSSGGLAGEPGELFF. The DNA for the CDR3 is TGTGCCAGCAGCTCTGGGGGACTAGCGGGAGAACCCGGGGAGCTGTTTTTT.

This clone was counted only a few times. The J gene is TRBJ2-7, the V gene TRBV7-9; perhaps TRBD2 as D (5 bases). Germline assignment: CDR1 SEHNR and CDR2 FQNEAQ (reference sequence). Trimming removed 4 bases at V and 8 bases at J, with 12 bases between. The CDR3 extends over 12 amino acids. CDR3 loop: CASSSDFPQQYF. CDR3 coding DNA: TGTGCCAGCAGCTCGGACTTCCCCCAGCAGTACTTC.

The chain couples TRBV14 to TRBJ2-7; 7 positions match TRBD1. The CDR3 length is 15 residues. The junction had 6 bases not matched to a gene; V was cut back by 1 base and J by 3 bases. CDR1 and CDR2 from the germline V gene are SGHDN and FVKESK. The CDR3 loop reads CASSQAPQGIYEQYF. CDR3 DNA sequence: TGTGCCAGCAGCCAAGCCCCACAGGGGATCTACGAGCAGTACTTC.

The table lists this clone with a few counts. The chain recombines TRBV6-1 with TRBJ1-4; TRBD1 matches 9 bases. CDR1 and CDR2 (germline): MNHNS, SASEGT. The CDR3 extends over 13 amino acids. V lost 8 bases and J lost 7; bases outside the gene matches: 5. The CDR3 region has the DNA TGTGCCAGCGACAGGGGGATAGGTGAAAAACTGTTTTTT. Amino acids: CASDRGIGEKLFF.

The genes are TRBV10-3 and TRBJ2-3; 10 nucleotides line up with TRBD2. This CDR3 is 14 amino acids long. J gave up 6 bases and V 6 bases, and 6 bases lay outside the gene matches. Germline CDR1 and CDR2: ENHRY and SYGVKD. The CDR3 DNA reads TGTGCCATCAGGATCACTAGCGGGGTGGATACGCAGTATTTT. Its protein product is CAIRITSGVDTQYF.

This chain uses TRBV11-2 with TRBJ2-7; 7 bases align to TRBD1. The germline V gene has CDR1 SGHAT and CDR2 FQNNGV. The CDR3 covers 14 residues. With 4 bases clipped from V and 6 bases from J, the junction kept 9 bases outside the gene matches. The CDR3, as DNA: TGTGCCAGCAGCTCCGTACAGGGGCTCCTCGAGCAGTACTTC. Translated: CASSSVQGLLEQYF.

This sequence joins TRBV6-6 and TRBJ2-7, with D perhaps matching TRBD1 (7 bases). Trimming shortened V by 6 bases and J by 7 bases, and 16 bases separated the two germline ends. The CDR3 is 13 amino acids. The germline CDR1 and CDR2 sequences are MNHNY and SVGAGI (reference sequence). CDR3 in DNA: TGTGCCAGCAGCCCAGGGGCAGGGGGGGAGCAGTACTTC. This sequence encodes CASSPGAGGEQYF.

V usage is TRBV6-6 and J usage is TRBJ1-2; D possibly corresponds to TRBD1 (6 bases). Per the germline V gene, CDR1 is MNHNY and CDR2 is SVGAGI (reference sequence). CDR3 length: 14 amino acids. V was trimmed by 3 bases and J by 4 bases, leaving 12 bases between them. CDR3 DNA sequence: TGTGCCAGCAGTTATGACCGGGACACCTATGGCTACACCTTC. This sequence encodes CASSYDRDTYGYTF.

With regard to this clone: One end of the junction fails to match germline, which may point to a read error. The V and J genes are TRBV5-7 and TRBJ1-5, with a weak D call TRBD1 (6 bases). Being an ORF, TRBV5-7 has a function that is uncertain. This CDR3 is 18 amino acids long. The CDR3 is CASSLGPSRQASSQPQHF. CDR3 nucleotides: TGTGCCAGCAGCTTGGGTCCCTCCCGACAGGCGAGCAGTCAGCCCCAGCATTTT.

The V and J genes are TRBV19 and TRBJ1-3, with 7 bases that match TRBD1. Trimming took 4 bases from V and 0 from J; bases not matched to a gene: 3. The CDR3 spans 15 residues. The germline gives CDR1 LNHDA, CDR2 SQIVND (reference sequence). The CDR3 nucleotides read TGTGCCAGTAGTACACAGGGGTACTCTGGAAACACCATATATTTT. Amino acid sequence: CASSTQGYSGNTIYF.

The J gene is TRBJ2-1, the V gene TRBV28; possibly TRBD2 for D (6 bases). The CDR3 extends over 17 amino acids. Germline loops: CDR1 MDHEN, CDR2 SYDVKM. Deletions cut 2 bases from V and 7 bases from J, with 21 bases between. This chain's CDR3 is CASSLRLRGPRGNEQFF. As DNA, the CDR3 is TGTGCCAGCAGTTTACGCCTGCGCGGGCCCCGGGGGAATGAGCAGTTCTTC.

The chain recombines TRBV19 with TRBJ1-5; 8 positions agree with TRBD1. This CDR3 spans 15 amino acids. In germline, CDR1 is LNHDA, CDR2 SQIVND (reference sequence). Losses at the gene ends were 5 bases for V and 2 bases for J; bases not matched to a gene: 5. This CDR3 is CASSPSTGGNQPQHF. For the CDR3, the DNA is TGTGCCAGTAGTCCTTCGACAGGGGGCAATCAGCCCCAGCATTTT.